The 28 T cell receptor beta chains in this list originate from one sample, sequenced in a study of cytomegalovirus exposure and HLA in healthy donors. A multiplex PCR was run with 60 Vbeta primers and 13 Jbeta primers. The table came from immunoSEQ multiplex PCR; TCRdb's copy has only in-frame clones and leaves some out. This table holds 75,000 to 90,000 clones, under 80% found once. The specimen was PBMCs. The receptor source for this set is a human donor in good health.

The chain recombines TRBV18 with TRBJ1-1, with D possibly matching TRBD1 (6 bases). V was cut by 2 bases and J by 4 bases, with 11 bases left in between. Germline values: CDR1 KGHSH, CDR2 LQKENI. The CDR3 totals 14 residues. The CDR3 sequence is CASSPYRETTEAFF. Here the CDR3 DNA reads TGTGCCAGCTCACCATACAGGGAGACCACTGAAGCTTTCTTT. The full variable domain, rest sourced from reference TRBV18 and TRBJ1-1, is NAGVMQNPRHLVRRRGQEARLRCSPMKGHSHVYWYRQLPEEGLKFMVYLQKENIIDESGMPKERFSAEFPKEGPSILRIQQVVRGDSAAYFCASSPYRETTEAFFGQGTRLTVV.

This clone appeared once. V and J are TRBV30 and TRBJ1-2; TRBD1 might be the D (6 bases). This CDR3 spans 14 amino acids. The V end was cut by 1 base, the J end by 8 bases, with 17 bases between. The germline CDR1 and CDR2 sequences are GTSNPN and SVGIG (reference sequence). This CDR3 reads CAWSGSGGTKGYTF. The CDR3 DNA reads as TGTGCCTGGAGTGGATCTGGGGGCACTAAGGGCTACACCTTC.

J is TRBJ2-7 and V is TRBV7-6; 7 positions match TRBD1. The CDR3 length is 15 residues. The V and J ends lost 4 bases and 7 bases, in that order; junction bases with no gene match: 13. The V gene's germline CDR1 is SGHVS and CDR2 FNYEAQ. Here the CDR3 reads CASSSPLDRVGEQYF. CDR3 sequence (DNA): TGTGCCAGCAGCTCACCCCTTGACAGGGTCGGGGAGCAGTACTTC.

The gene calls are TRBV4-3 and TRBJ2-3; 11 bases agree with TRBD1. Trimming cost V 1 base and J 0 bases; bases outside gene matches: 3. CDR1 and CDR2 from the germline V gene are LGHNA and YSLEER. The CDR3 extends over 17 amino acids. The CDR3 DNA sequence: TGCGCCAGCAGCCAAGGGACAGGGGGCCTAAGCACAGATACGCAGTATTTT. Translating it yields CASSQGTGGLSTDTQYF.

This rearrangement joins TRBV13 to TRBJ1-1; D gene unclear. Trimming took off 4 bases at V and 4 bases at J, with 10 bases between the two ends. This CDR3 spans 13 amino acids. Germline CDR1 PRHDT, CDR2 FYEKMQ (reference sequence). The CDR3 DNA sequence: TGTGCCAGCAGCTCGACATTGACCACTGAAGCTTTCTTT. Translated, it gives CASSSTLTTEAFF.

This rearrangement joins TRBV7-2 to TRBJ2-7, with 9 bases identical to TRBD1. Germline V gene data show CDR1 as SGHTA and CDR2 as FQGNSA. The length of the CDR3 is 11 residues. With 1 base clipped from V and 11 bases from J, the junction kept 0 bases outside the gene matches. CDR3: CASSLGDREYF. CDR3 coding DNA: TGTGCCAGCAGCTTAGGGGACAGGGAGTACTTC.

The V call is TRBV7-9, the J call TRBJ1-5; D remains ambiguous. The V gene's germline CDR1 is SEHNR and CDR2 FQNEAQ (reference sequence). This CDR3 comprises 13 residues. V was clipped by 1 base and J by 6 bases, with 7 bases between them. The CDR3 DNA follows: TGTGCCAGCAGCTTAGAGTCAGTTCAGCCCCAGCATTTT. It is translated as CASSLESVQPQHF.

The chain has TRBV21-1 and TRBJ1-4; the listed D gene, TRBD1, was not tested against the DNA. TRBV21-1 is a pseudogene locus. CDR3 length equals 15 residues. CDR3 sequence reads: CASSKSWGRSEKLFF. In DNA form, the CDR3 reads TGTGCCAGCAGCAAGTCCTGGGGGCGAAGTGAAAAACTGTTTTTT.

The V call is TRBV2, the J call TRBJ2-3; 9 bases agree with TRBD2. V was pared by 6 bases and J by 0 bases, with 1 base of the junction left unmatched. This CDR3 comprises 14 residues. CDR1 is SNHLY, CDR2 FYNNEI, per germline. CDR3 in DNA: TGTGCCAGCAGCACTAGCGGGAGCACAGATACGCAGTATTTT. It yields the protein CASSTSGSTDTQYF.

The gene calls are TRBV2 and TRBJ2-7; TRBD2 agrees at 8 bases. V lost 7 bases and J lost 6; bases outside the gene matches: 14. This CDR3 region has 15 residues. CDR1 is SNHLY and CDR2 is FYNNEI in the germline V gene. The chain's CDR3 is CASTSPQGLETEQYF. The CDR3 DNA sequence: TGTGCCAGCACCTCCCCTCAGGGACTAGAGACCGAGCAGTACTTC.

The CDR3 region has the DNA TGCGCCAGCAGCTTGGTTGCGGGGGGCCGAGAGACCCAGTACTTC. Amino acids: CASSLVAGGRETQYF. The V gene is TRBV5-1, the J gene TRBJ2-5, with 8 bases identical to TRBD2. CDR3 length: 15 amino acids. Germline V gene data show CDR1 as SGHRS and CDR2 as YFSETQ. The V gene end was trimmed by 0 bases and the J gene end by 4 bases; junction bases not matched to a gene: 5.

This sequence joins TRBV27 and TRBJ2-7; D perhaps matches TRBD2 (5 bases). Germline V gene data show CDR1 as MNHEY and CDR2 as SMNVEV (reference sequence). CDR3 size: 13 residues. Trimming stripped 2 bases from V and 7 bases from J, with 12 bases between. Here the CDR3 reads CASSLAAEREQYF. CDR3 DNA: TGTGCCAGCAGTTTAGCCGCGGAGCGGGAGCAGTACTTC.

This clone has a handful of counts. V is TRBV27 and J is TRBJ2-1, with TRBD2 matching 10 bases. The germline gives CDR1 MNHEY, CDR2 SMNVEV (reference sequence). The CDR3 has 16 amino acids. The junction had 11 bases not matched to a gene; V was cut back by 4 bases and J by 8 bases. The CDR3 protein is CASSSILSGGGDEQFF. The CDR3 region has the DNA TGTGCCAGCAGTTCCATCCTCAGCGGGGGGGGCGATGAGCAGTTCTTC.

The CDR3 bases are TGTGCTAGTGGTCAAGACAGTATTGGCGCAGATACGCAGTATTTT. This encodes CASGQDSIGADTQYF. This sequence joins TRBV12-5 and TRBJ2-3; a weak D match, TRBD1 (5 bases). Trimming pared 5 bases from V and 4 bases from J, leaving 16 bases between. Germline V gene data show CDR1 as LGHNT and CDR2 as FRNRAP. The CDR3 totals 15 residues.

This chain connects TRBV7-2 to TRBJ2-7, with D uncertain. This CDR3 spans 13 amino acids. Germline assignment: CDR1 SGHTA and CDR2 FQGNSA. The germline V and J ends were trimmed by 1 base and 4 bases, with 8 bases remaining between them. CDR3 coding DNA: TGTGCCAGCAGCTTAGAAGTTCTATACGAGCAGTACTTC. It yields the protein CASSLEVLYEQYF.

This chain uses TRBV5-5 with TRBJ1-2, with D possibly matching TRBD1 (5 bases). From germline, CDR1 is SGHKS and CDR2 YYEKEE (reference sequence). The CDR3 has 12 residues. V was trimmed by 3 bases and J by 3 bases, leaving 6 bases between them. The CDR3 DNA reads as TGTGCCAGCAGCTGGGGGGACTATGGCTACACCTTC. It encodes CASSWGDYGYTF.

This sequence joins TRBV18 and TRBJ2-1, with 10 bases identical to TRBD2. In germline, CDR1 is KGHSH, CDR2 LQKENI. The CDR3 totals 16 residues. V lost 0 bases, J lost 7 bases, and 6 bases stayed unmatched. In nucleotides, the CDR3 is TGTGCCAGCTCACCACCCGGGACTAGCGAGCTTAATGAGCAGTTCTTC. It specifies CASSPPGTSELNEQFF.

V and J are TRBV18 and TRBJ2-7; 11 bases agree with TRBD2. This CDR3 contains 14 residues. V shed 4 bases, J shed 2 bases, and the junction held 1 base outside the gene matches. Germline assignment: CDR1 KGHSH and CDR2 LQKENI. The CDR3 loop reads CASSHSGGAYEQYF. CDR3 in DNA: TGTGCCAGCTCACATAGCGGGGGGGCCTACGAGCAGTACTTC.

The chain has TRBV7-6 and TRBJ1-1, with a tentative D call TRBD1 (5 bases). This CDR3 spans 13 amino acids. Trimming shortened V by 6 bases and J by 4 bases, and 12 bases separated the two germline ends. The germline V gene has CDR1 SGHVS and CDR2 FNYEAQ. CDR3 sequence (DNA): TGTGCCAGCAGTCGCAGGGTTGGCACTGAAGCTTTCTTT. Protein: CASSRRVGTEAFF.

This clone was picked up one time. The chain links TRBV11-2 to TRBJ2-7, with TRBD1 matching over 12 bases. The CDR3 covers 16 residues. Germline-derived CDR1 and CDR2 are SGHAT and FQNNGV. V was clipped by 3 bases and J by 6 bases; unmatched bases: 9. CDR3 DNA: TGTGCCAGCAGCTTTTTACCGGGACAGGGGGCCCTCGAGCAGTACTTC. It translates to CASSFLPGQGALEQYF.

The chain joins TRBV2 to TRBJ2-5, with 8 bases matching TRBD2. The CDR3 loop spans 14 amino acids. Germline V gene lookup returns CDR1 SNHLY and CDR2 FYNNEI. Trimming cost V 5 bases and J 5 bases; bases outside gene matches: 7. As DNA, the CDR3 is TGTGCCAGCAGTACGGGGGGGGGAGAGGAGACCCAGTACTTC. Encoded protein: CASSTGGGEETQYF.

The genes are TRBV12-5 and TRBJ2-1, with TRBD1 matching 9 bases. V was pared by 6 bases and J by 7 bases, with 7 bases of the junction left unmatched. This CDR3 is 14 amino acids long. Germline V gene lookup returns CDR1 LGHNT and CDR2 FRNRAP. The CDR3 sequence is CASGLQGATNEQFF. CDR3 nucleotides: TGTGCTAGTGGGTTACAGGGGGCGACGAATGAGCAGTTCTTC.

This clone appeared once. For the CDR3, the DNA is TGTGCCATCAGTGCTCGGACAGGGAACACTGAAGCTTTCTTT. This sequence encodes CAISARTGNTEAFF. This chain links TRBV10-3 with TRBJ1-1; 7 bases fit TRBD1. The CDR3 sequence is 14 residues long. With 4 bases clipped from V and 1 base from J, the junction kept 3 bases outside the gene matches. The germline gives CDR1 ENHRY, CDR2 SYGVKD.

This chain links TRBV11-2 with TRBJ2-3; TRBD2 aligns across 11 bases. The CDR3 runs 15 residues. CDR1 is SGHAT, CDR2 FQNNGV, per germline. J gave up 10 bases and V 0 bases, and 6 bases lay outside the gene matches. CDR3 nucleotides: TGTGCCAGCAGCTTAGATCGGCTAGCGGGGGGCCCGCAGTATTTT. It specifies CASSLDRLAGGPQYF.

The chain recombines TRBV5-1 with TRBJ2-7; 12 nucleotides align to TRBD2. Losses at the gene ends were 0 bases for V and 6 bases for J; bases not matched to a gene: 13. CDR1 is SGHRS, CDR2 YFSETQ, per germline. This CDR3 spans 18 amino acids. CDR3 DNA sequence: TGCGCCAGCAGCTTGGGGCTAGCGGGGGGGTCCCCGGCTTCCGAGCAGTACTTC. Translating gives CASSLGLAGGSPASEQYF.

The chain combines TRBV10-3 with TRBJ1-2, with 7 nucleotides matching TRBD1. With V trimmed by 10 bases and J by 2 bases, 7 bases remained unmatched. CDR3 size: 13 residues. Germline values: CDR1 ENHRY, CDR2 SYGVKD. This CDR3 is CANQGQTNYGYTF. Here the CDR3 DNA reads TGTGCCAACCAGGGACAGACAAACTATGGCTACACCTTC.

This sequence joins TRBV18 and TRBJ1-6; D is unresolved. V was clipped by 5 bases and J by 4 bases, with 12 bases between them. Germline-derived CDR1 and CDR2 are KGHSH and LQKENI. CDR3 size: 15 residues. The CDR3 is CASSTDPGYNSPLHF. As DNA, the CDR3 is TGTGCCAGCTCAACCGACCCCGGGTATAATTCACCCCTCCACTTT.

The chain carries TRBV5-1 and TRBJ1-1; D call uncertain. The germline V gene has CDR1 SGHRS and CDR2 YFSETQ. There are 15 residues in the CDR3. V lost 1 base and J lost 0, with 10 bases in between. The CDR3 protein is CASSLWAGVNTEAFF. The CDR3 DNA reads as TGCGCCAGCAGCTTGTGGGCGGGTGTGAACACTGAAGCTTTCTTT.